This TCR beta chain was profiled in a study of Ad26.COV2.S vaccination and SARS-CoV-2 variants (dated by TCRdb to the early 2020s). The study in broad terms: Sequencing of the TCRbeta repertoire served to evaluate the specificity and breadth of SARS-CoV-2-reactive T cell receptors following Ad26.COV2.S vaccination. The TCR-sequenced set comprised around 32 samples: some 19 Ad26.COV2.S vaccine recipients, 5 placebo recipients and 8 SARS-CoV-2 convalescent individuals.

The sample's time point, from its label and the paper: individuals recovered from natural SARS-CoV-2 infection. About this clone: The antigen this receptor binds is unknown. Base-call qualities are not available, and no considerably larger clone is one nucleotide away.

The immunoSEQ Assay was the method used to sequence TCRbeta CDR3 regions. After extraction, genomic DNA underwent amplification by bias-controlled multiplex PCR, followed by high-throughput sequencing. Per the source publication's procedure: To quantify the absolute abundance of every unique TCRbeta CDR3 region, sequences were collapsed and filtered. T cell fraction was estimated by normalization of TCRbeta template counts to usable DNA, with usable DNA being measured through amplification of reference genes present in all nucleated cells. Repertoire TCRs were annotated as SARS-CoV-2-specific when V gene, CDR3 amino acid sequence and J gene were exactly matched to a known reactive TCR set. The reference SARS-CoV-2 TCR set came from MIRA and was filtered for enrichment in COVID-19-positive ImmuneCODE repertoires, removing public or cross-reactive TCRs. Using the MIRA antigens, annotated TCRs were further analysed by specific ORF or by position within an ORF. Breadth was defined as the number of annotated unique rearrangements divided by the total number of unique productive rearrangements, and depth was defined as the summed frequency of the annotated unique rearrangements. Group comparisons of TCR breadth used two-sided Wilcoxon rank-sum tests. Here the immuneACCESS table is served through TCRdb, limited to in-frame sequences with V and J called. Missing clones are a known gap in these copies; in checked studies unresolved V genes cover under half, and the rest lacks a known reason. V and J calls and clone size follow that table, whereas D and trimming were derived from the DNA. The table for this sample lists around 350,000 clones; 92% of them were counted only once. The top ten constitute roughly 3.9% of the sample.

Results and caveats for the whole study, not just this receptor: Spike-specific TCR breadth was higher in Ad26.COV2.S recipients than in placebo recipients (P = 0.0014). After vaccination, spike-specific CD8+ and CD4+ T cell responses were reported to show substantial breadth. The authors noted that the TCR breadth and depth analyses may have underestimated total T cell responses. Vaccine and placebo recipients had comparable non-spike TCR breadth, which fits with the vaccine containing only spike.

Including the terminal cysteine and phenylalanine, the CDR3 comprises 13 residues. Of all the DNA, just the CDR3 is kept, 39 bases in frame from base 1. The germline V gene gives CDR1 as LGHNA and CDR2 as YSLEER. A distance of 7 bases separates the germline ends of V and J, which lose 4 bases and 0 bases respectively. Here the chain combines TRBV4-3 and TRBJ2-7, with the D gene not confidently named. This clonotype was sampled from a human donor who had recovered from COVID-19. The material was peripheral blood, obtained after recovery from COVID-19. CDR3 loop: CASSPQVSYEQYF. The DNA sequence reads TGCGCCAGCAGCCCTCAGGTCTCCTACGAGCAGTACTTC.